The clone carrying this T cell receptor (beta chain) was detected ten times or more. The PBMCs used were ones drawn from 8 to 10 ml of fresh peripheral blood. Amplifying from RNA transcripts, the study obtained TCR beta CDR3 regions. The first-round RT-PCR employed HTBI primers together with the Qiagen OneStep RT-PCR kit. A multiplex PCR was then performed as the second round. TCRdb itself ran the multiplex PCR reads through MiXCR, one entry per CDR3 protein. The sample contains 680,000 or so distinct CDR3 sequences, around a fifth of which appear only once. V gave up 2 bases and J gave up 3 bases, with 8 bases separating them. The CDR3 runs 13 residues. Germline lookup yields CDR1 KGHSH and CDR2 LQKENI. This sample stems from a study of Graves' ophthalmopathy and Graves' hyperthyroidism.

The material sequenced was peripheral blood. The TCR sequence derives from a young woman with stable Graves' hyperthyroidism. Some clones in this sample may be carry-over from other donors' samples. V gene TRBV18 combines with J gene TRBJ2-7, with TRBD1 as a possible D gene (5 bases). CDR3 coding DNA: TGTGCCAGCTCACCAAGACAGTACTACGAGCAGTACTTC. Translating gives CASSPRQYYEQYF. Full variable domain (outside the CDR3, taken from reference TRBV18 and TRBJ2-7): NAGVMQNPRHLVRRRGQEARLRCSPMKGHSHVYWYRQLPEEGLKFMVYLQKENIIDESGMPKERFSAEFPKEGPSILRIQQVVRGDSAAYFCASSPRQYYEQYFGPGTRLTVT.